Listed here are 21 T cell receptor beta chains from one sample, sequenced in a study of cytomegalovirus exposure and HLA in healthy donors. The PCR contained 60 Vbeta and 13 Jbeta primers. Sequencing used immunoSEQ multiplex PCR; TCRdb keeps in-frame clones, though not all of them. The data contain under 200,000 clones, more than 60% of them singletons. Input material: PBMCs. Receptors were obtained from a middle-aged woman in good health and CMV-seropositive.

This rearrangement joins TRBV28 to TRBJ2-3; no definite D call. The CDR3 has 12 residues. Germline-derived CDR1 and CDR2 are MDHEN and SYDVKM. Between the trimmed V and J ends, which lost 4 bases and 1 base, there was a span of 3 bases. CDR3 loop: CASSSGTDTQYF. For the CDR3, the DNA is TGTGCCAGCAGTTCGGGCACAGATACGCAGTATTTT.

V gene TRBV4-1 combines with J gene TRBJ1-3; no clear D. The V gene lost 2 bases and the J gene lost 0 bases, with 14 bases spanning the gap. The CDR3 is made up of 17 amino acids. Germline CDR1 MGHRA, CDR2 YSYEKL. The chain's CDR3 is CASSQPSTRSSGNTIYF. The CDR3 bases are TGCGCCAGCAGCCAACCCTCAACACGAAGCTCTGGAAACACCATATATTTT.

The chain uses TRBV6-1 and TRBJ2-7; TRBD1 matches at 10 bases. Germline CDR1 MNHNS, CDR2 SASEGT. Unmatched junction bases numbered 8, after V lost 4 bases and J lost 5 bases. This CDR3 has 15 residues. The CDR3 DNA follows: TGTGCCAGCAGTGTGACAGGGGGCGGGTTGGACGAGCAGTACTTC. This gives the protein CASSVTGGGLDEQYF.

The chain is built from TRBV5-1 and TRBJ2-3; tentative D call: TRBD2 (6 bases). V lost 4 bases and J 1 base, leaving 19 bases between the germline ends. CDR1 and CDR2 from the germline V gene are SGHRS and YFSETQ. The CDR3 contains 17 residues. CDR3 amino acids: CASSPPQIASGTDTQYF. In DNA, the CDR3 is TGCGCCAGCAGCCCACCTCAAATCGCTAGCGGCACAGATACGCAGTATTTT.

The chain combines TRBV18 with TRBJ2-1, with TRBD2 matching over 13 bases. Per the germline V gene, CDR1 is KGHSH and CDR2 is LQKENI. The V gene end was trimmed by 3 bases and the J gene end by 8 bases; junction bases not matched to a gene: 4. CDR3 length equals 15 residues. The CDR3 spells CASSPTSGRRDEQFF. The CDR3 bases are TGTGCCAGCTCACCGACTAGCGGGAGGAGGGATGAGCAGTTCTTC.

The rearrangement joins TRBV28 to TRBJ2-3; 11 nucleotides line up with TRBD2. Germline V gene data show CDR1 as MDHEN and CDR2 as SYDVKM. V lost 5 bases, J lost 2 bases, and 3 bases stayed unmatched. The CDR3 loop spans 15 amino acids. CDR3 sequence: CASSLSGGDTDTQYF. CDR3 coding DNA: TGTGCCAGCAGTCTTAGCGGGGGGGACACAGATACGCAGTATTTT.

This clone occurred once. The chain joins TRBV4-3 to TRBJ2-2; perhaps TRBD1 as D (6 bases). Trimming removed 0 bases at V and 6 bases at J, with 8 bases between. The CDR3 loop spans 14 amino acids. Germline CDR1 is LGHNA and CDR2 is YSLEER. DNA for the CDR3: TGCGCCAGCAGCCAAGATCCAGGGGCCGGGGAGCTGTTTTTT. Translated, it gives CASSQDPGAGELFF.

As to this clone: One end of the junction fails to match germline, which may point to a read error. V is TRBV7-7 and J is TRBJ2-2, with 7 positions matching TRBD1. Germline-derived CDR1 and CDR2 are SSHAT and FNYEAQ (reference sequence). The CDR3 loop spans 17 amino acids. CDR3 residues: CASSLARAAGGTGELFF. The CDR3 region has the DNA TGTGCTAGCAGCTTAGCTAGAGCGGCAGGGGGAACCGGGGAGCTGTTTTTT.

The CDR3 nucleotides read TGTGCCAGCAGGAAGCGGGAGGGCCACGAGCAGTACTTC. Its protein is CASRKREGHEQYF. The V and J genes are TRBV6-5 and TRBJ2-7, with 10 positions matching TRBD2. Unmatched junction bases numbered 4, after V lost 6 bases and J lost 5 bases. CDR1 MNHEY and CDR2 SVGAGI come from the germline V gene. The CDR3 runs 13 residues.

This CDR3 is CARSFREQYF. The CDR3 nucleotides read TGTGCCAGAAGCTTCCGCGAGCAGTACTTC. The chain employs TRBV5-3 and TRBJ2-7; D is unresolved. TRBV5-3 is placed among ORFs of uncertain function. The CDR3 sequence is 10 residues long. The germline V and J ends were trimmed by 2 bases and 6 bases, with 3 bases remaining between them.

CDR3 in DNA: TGCGCCAGCAGCCAAGATAGGCTAGCGGGAGACACCGGGGAGCTGTTTTTT. Protein product: CASSQDRLAGDTGELFF. This chain joins TRBV4-1 and TRBJ2-2, with TRBD2 matching over 10 bases. CDR3 size: 17 residues. Germline-derived CDR1 and CDR2 are MGHRA and YSYEKL. V was clipped by 0 bases and J by 3 bases; unmatched bases: 4.

J is TRBJ1-5 and V is TRBV2, with 8 bases identical to TRBD1. This CDR3 comprises 16 residues. With 5 bases clipped from V and 2 bases from J, the junction kept 8 bases outside the gene matches. Germline CDR1 reads SNHLY; CDR2 reads FYNNEI. The CDR3 protein is CASSRGTGGGNQPQHF. The CDR3, as DNA: TGTGCCAGCAGTAGGGGAACAGGGGGGGGCAATCAGCCCCAGCATTTT.

J is TRBJ2-5 and V is TRBV7-9; tentatively, D is TRBD2 (5 bases). V was shortened by 3 bases and J by 2 bases, with 13 bases between the two germline ends. CDR1 and CDR2 from the germline V gene are SEHNR and FQNEAQ (reference sequence). This CDR3 has 15 amino acids. The CDR3 here is CASSLTLLGQETQYF. The CDR3 DNA is TGTGCCAGCAGCTTGACTCTACTAGGGCAAGAGACCCAGTACTTC.

The rearrangement links TRBV6-1 to TRBJ2-7, with D perhaps matching TRBD2 (6 bases). The V and J ends lost 0 bases and 4 bases respectively, with 16 bases between them. CDR3 length equals 16 residues. Per the germline V gene, CDR1 is MNHNS and CDR2 is SASEGT. The CDR3 DNA is TGTGCCAGCAGTGAAGCGCTTCCGGGAGCAGGGTACGAGCAGTACTTC. This codes for CASSEALPGAGYEQYF.

The chain is built from TRBV2 and TRBJ2-5; the D gene is possibly TRBD1 (5 bases). Germline V gives CDR1 SNHLY, CDR2 FYNNEI. The CDR3 is 14 residues long. Trimming stripped 8 bases from V and 0 bases from J, with 13 bases between. Here the CDR3 reads CASFRGSYQETQYF. The DNA for the CDR3 is TGTGCCAGCTTTAGGGGCTCGTACCAAGAGACCCAGTACTTC.

This clone has just a few counts. Distinct nucleotide sequences in the sample also encode this CDR3. The chain employs TRBV6-5 and TRBJ1-1, with D hard to call. The CDR3 length is 15 residues. The V end was cut by 0 bases, the J end by 1 base, with 9 bases between. Germline loops: CDR1 MNHEY, CDR2 SVGAGI. CDR3 bases: TGTGCCAGCAGTTACTCTCGGGTGGGGAACACTGAAGCTTTCTTT. As protein: CASSYSRVGNTEAFF.

The rearrangement uses TRBV15 and TRBJ1-2; 9 bases agree with TRBD1. The CDR3 has 18 amino acids. Germline values: CDR1 LNHNV, CDR2 YYDKDF (reference sequence). With 1 base clipped from V and 4 bases from J, the junction kept 13 bases outside the gene matches. The CDR3 sequence: CATSRAGTGGRLAYGYTF. The CDR3 DNA is TGTGCCACCAGCAGAGCTGGCACAGGGGGCCGTCTAGCCTATGGCTACACCTTC.

This chain connects TRBV11-2 to TRBJ1-4; D is uncertain. Trimming stripped 1 base from V and 7 bases from J, with 10 bases between. CDR3 length: 14 amino acids. Germline V gives CDR1 SGHAT, CDR2 FQNNGV. The CDR3 DNA reads TGTGCCAGCAGCTTAGCCCAGCGGAGTGAAAAACTGTTTTTT. This translates into CASSLAQRSEKLFF.

The chain links TRBV5-1 to TRBJ2-7, with 12 bases identical to TRBD1. Germline CDR1 is SGHRS and CDR2 is YFSETQ. The CDR3 spans 16 residues. Germline trimming cut 3 bases from V and 4 bases from J; bases unmatched to any gene: 8. For the CDR3, the DNA is TGCGCCAGCAGCTCTGAACCGGGACAGGGGGCGTACGAGCAGTACTTC. This encodes CASSSEPGQGAYEQYF.

V is TRBV4-3 and J is TRBJ2-3; weak D call: TRBD2 (6 bases). Per the germline V gene, CDR1 is LGHNA and CDR2 is YSLEER. There are 17 residues in the CDR3. V dropped 0 bases and J dropped 0 bases, with 13 bases sitting between them. The CDR3 loop reads CASSQDLAAGSTDTQYF. The CDR3 coding sequence is TGCGCCAGCAGCCAAGATCTCGCAGCGGGTAGCACAGATACGCAGTATTTT.

The V gene is TRBV27, the J gene TRBJ2-3; 11 positions agree with TRBD2. CDR1 and CDR2 from the germline V gene are MNHEY and SMNVEV (reference sequence). V lost 6 bases and J lost 1; bases outside the gene matches: 15. CDR3 size: 19 residues. The CDR3 here is CASSSPLGLAEMGTDTQYF. CDR3 DNA: TGTGCCAGCAGCTCCCCCTTGGGACTAGCGGAGATGGGCACAGATACGCAGTATTTT.